This TCR beta chain was identified during a study of identifying expanded T cells in peripheral blood. Germline CDR1 and CDR2: LNHNV and YYDKDF (reference sequence). The V and J ends lost 1 base and 7 bases, in that order; junction bases with no gene match: 9. This CDR3 contains 17 residues. The study, taken as a whole, reports: Roughly two-week clone count variance significantly increased as total template count grew. About 1.2 clones differed between technical replicates, versus around 15 and 19 over time.

During the collection period, no donor immune events like infections were recorded. Assay: immunoSEQ multiplex PCR; the TCRdb copy retains only in-frame clones and omits some. The repertoire holds some 75,000 clones, 90% seen once, with 3.3% in the top ten. This clone was recorded only once. Its matching antigen is unknown. The receptor's source is a person aged 18-70 years in good health. Input material: blood. The J gene is TRBJ1-4, the V gene TRBV15; 10 positions match TRBD1. This chain's CDR3 is CATSRVQLRDRGEKLFF. In nucleotides, the CDR3 is TGTGCCACCAGCAGAGTTCAGCTTCGGGACAGGGGTGAAAAACTGTTTTTT.